A single T cell receptor beta chain is shown here with its context. Unmatched junction bases numbered 7, after V lost 2 bases and J lost 3 bases. The CDR3 contains 15 residues. Germline CDR1 reads SGHTA; CDR2 reads FQGTGA. This specimen belongs to a study of T-cell memory formation after mild COVID-19. TCRdb ran MiXCR on the 5' RACE reads and lists one entry per CDR3 protein. The table lists around 82,000 distinct CDR3 sequences, over 10% of them singletons. The V gene is TRBV7-3, the J gene TRBJ2-7, with 7 bases aligning to TRBD1. This receptor was taken from a man between 18 and 35 years old who had mild COVID-19 (a few samples of this study predate the infection). Cell type and time point are not known. Sequenced input: PBMCs or a T cell subset sorted from them (not recorded which). The CDR3 DNA is TGTGCCAGCAGCTTATGGCCAGGGGGTAACTACGAGCAGTACTTC. This gives the protein CASSLWPGGNYEQYF.